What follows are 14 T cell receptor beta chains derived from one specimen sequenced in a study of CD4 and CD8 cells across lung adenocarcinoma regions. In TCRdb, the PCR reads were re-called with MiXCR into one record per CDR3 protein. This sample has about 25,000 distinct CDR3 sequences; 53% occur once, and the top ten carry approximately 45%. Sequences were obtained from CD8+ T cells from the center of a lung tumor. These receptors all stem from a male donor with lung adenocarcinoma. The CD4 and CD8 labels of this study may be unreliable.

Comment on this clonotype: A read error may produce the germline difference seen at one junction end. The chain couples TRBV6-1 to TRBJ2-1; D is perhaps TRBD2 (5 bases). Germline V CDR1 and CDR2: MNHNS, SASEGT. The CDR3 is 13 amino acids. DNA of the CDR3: TGTGCCAGCAGTGGGGCTAGCCCGTATGAGCAGTTCTTT. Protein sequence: CASSGASPYEQFF.

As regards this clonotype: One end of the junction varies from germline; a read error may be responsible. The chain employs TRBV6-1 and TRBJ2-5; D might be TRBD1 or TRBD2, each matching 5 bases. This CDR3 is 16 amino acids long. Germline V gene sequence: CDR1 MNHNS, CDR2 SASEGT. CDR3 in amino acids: CACREAGAGDRETQYF. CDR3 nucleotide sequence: TGTGCCTGCAGGGAAGCCGGGGCCGGGGACCGGGAGACCCAGTACTTC.

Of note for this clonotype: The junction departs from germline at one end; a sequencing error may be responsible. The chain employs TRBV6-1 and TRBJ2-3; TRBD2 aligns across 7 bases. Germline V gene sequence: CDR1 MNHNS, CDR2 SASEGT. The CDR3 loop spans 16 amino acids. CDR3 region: CASAGAGTGVQETQYF. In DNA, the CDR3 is TGTGCCAGCGCGGGAGCCGGGACCGGGGTCCAGGAGACGCAGTATTTC.

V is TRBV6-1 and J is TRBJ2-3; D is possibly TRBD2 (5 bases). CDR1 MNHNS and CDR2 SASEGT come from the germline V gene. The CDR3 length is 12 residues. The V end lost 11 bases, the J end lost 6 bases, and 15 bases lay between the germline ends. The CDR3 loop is CAGSGSQDTQYF. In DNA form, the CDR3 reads TGTGCCGGGAGTGGGAGCCAGGATACGCAGTATTTT.

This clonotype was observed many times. Here the CDR3 reads CASGRVNEQFF. The CDR3 coding sequence is TGTGCTAGCGGGAGGGTCAATGAGCAGTTCTTC. V gene TRBV12-5 combines with J gene TRBJ2-1, with 8 positions matching TRBD2. This CDR3 has 11 amino acids. Looked up from germline, CDR1 is LGHNT and CDR2 is FRNRAP. V lost 9 bases to trimming and J lost 6 bases; unmatched junction nucleotides: 1.

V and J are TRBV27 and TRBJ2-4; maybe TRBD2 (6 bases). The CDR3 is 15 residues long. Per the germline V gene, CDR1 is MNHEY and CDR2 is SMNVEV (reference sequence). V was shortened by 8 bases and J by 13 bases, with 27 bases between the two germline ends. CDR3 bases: TGTGCCAGCGGTTCGGGGAGGTGTGGCACAGATACGCAGTACTTC. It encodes CASGSGRCGTDTQYF.

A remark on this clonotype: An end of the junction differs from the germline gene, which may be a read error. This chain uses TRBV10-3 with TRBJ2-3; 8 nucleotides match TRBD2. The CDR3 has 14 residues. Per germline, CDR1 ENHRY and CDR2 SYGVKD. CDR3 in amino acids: CAGIGRGEQETQYF. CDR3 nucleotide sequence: TGTGCGGGGATCGGGCGGGGGGAGCAAGAGACGCAGTACTTT.

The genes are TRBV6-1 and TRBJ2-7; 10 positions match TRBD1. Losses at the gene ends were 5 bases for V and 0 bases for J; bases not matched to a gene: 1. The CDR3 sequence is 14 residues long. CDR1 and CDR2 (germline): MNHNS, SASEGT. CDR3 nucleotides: TGTGCCAGCAGTCGGGACAGGGGCTCCTACGAGCAGTACTTC. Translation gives CASSRDRGSYEQYF.

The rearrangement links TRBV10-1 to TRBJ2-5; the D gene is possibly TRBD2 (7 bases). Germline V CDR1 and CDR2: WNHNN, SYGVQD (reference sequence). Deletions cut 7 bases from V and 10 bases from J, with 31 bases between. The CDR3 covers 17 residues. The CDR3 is CASTAGRGGRDQKIQYF. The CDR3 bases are TGCGCCAGCACAGCGGGGCGCGGGGGCCGAGACCAAAAGATCCAGTACTTC.

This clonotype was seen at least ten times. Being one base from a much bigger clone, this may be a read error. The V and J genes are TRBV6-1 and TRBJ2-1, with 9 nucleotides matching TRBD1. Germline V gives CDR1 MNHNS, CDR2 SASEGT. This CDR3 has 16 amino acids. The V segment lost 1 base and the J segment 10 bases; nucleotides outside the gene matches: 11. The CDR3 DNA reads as TGTGCCAGCAGTGAAGTCATGGACAGGGGCCTATACGAGCAGTTCTTC. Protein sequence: CASSEVMDRGLYEQFF.

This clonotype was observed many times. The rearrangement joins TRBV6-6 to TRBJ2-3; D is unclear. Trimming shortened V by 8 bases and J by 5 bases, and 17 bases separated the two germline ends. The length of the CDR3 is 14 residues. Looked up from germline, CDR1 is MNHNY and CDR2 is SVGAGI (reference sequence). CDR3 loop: CASQRTPLQDTQYF. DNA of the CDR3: TGTGCCAGCCAACGTACCCCGCTCCAAGATACGCAGTATTTT.

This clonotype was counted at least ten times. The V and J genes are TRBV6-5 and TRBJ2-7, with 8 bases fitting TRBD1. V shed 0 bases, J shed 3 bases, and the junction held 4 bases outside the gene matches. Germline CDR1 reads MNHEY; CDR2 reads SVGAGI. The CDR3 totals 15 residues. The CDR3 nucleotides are TGTGCCAGCAGTTACTCGGGACAGGTTCGCTACGAGCAGTACTTC. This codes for CASSYSGQVRYEQYF.

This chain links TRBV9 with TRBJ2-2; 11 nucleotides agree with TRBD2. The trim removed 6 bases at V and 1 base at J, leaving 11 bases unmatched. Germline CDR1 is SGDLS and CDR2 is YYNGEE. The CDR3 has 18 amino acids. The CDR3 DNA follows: TGTGCCAGCACCCCGAGGATAGGGACTAGCGGGAACACCGGGGAGCTGTTTTTT. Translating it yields CASTPRIGTSGNTGELFF.

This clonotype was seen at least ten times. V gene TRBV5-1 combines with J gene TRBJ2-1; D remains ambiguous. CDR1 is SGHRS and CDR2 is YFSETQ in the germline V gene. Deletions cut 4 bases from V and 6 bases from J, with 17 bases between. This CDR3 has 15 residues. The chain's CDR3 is CASSVTVPTGNEQFF. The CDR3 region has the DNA TGCGCCAGCAGCGTAACGGTCCCGACGGGCAATGAGCAGTTCTTC.